These T cell receptor beta chains were read from a single sample in a study of blood T cell repertoires in COVID-19. Clones were sequenced by immunoSEQ multiplex PCR, and TCRdb holds only the in-frame ones, with some missing. The sample lists around 160,000 clones; around 87% were seen once. The sequenced sample consisted of PBMCs or T cells enriched from blood (not recorded which). The receptors were gathered from a woman between 40 and 50 years old who had been exposed to COVID-19. CDR3s include the opening cysteine and the closing phenylalanine or tryptophan. The D gene is left open where the match is weak. Not all rows give a size; the values are once, few, many and, for expanded clones, a class.

J,V,D,size,DNA,CDR3
TRBJ2-1,TRBV9,TRBD2,once,TGTGCCAGCAGCCAGGGACTAGGGAATTACAATGAGCAGTTCTTC,CASSQGLGNYNEQFF
TRBJ1-1,TRBV3-1/TRBV3-2,-,-,TGTGCCAGCAGCCTGCCGGGAACTGAAGCTTTCTTT,CASSLPGTEAFF
TRBJ2-2,TRBV10-3,TRBD2,-,TGTGCCATCAGTCTACTAGCGGGAGAGGAGCTGTTTTTT,CAISLLAGEELFF
TRBJ2-6,TRBV7-8,TRBD1,-,TGTGCCAGCAGCAGCCGGGACAGGGGGTATGGGGCCAACGTCCTGACTTTC,CASSSRDRGYGANVLTF
TRBJ2-1,TRBV4-3,-,-,TGCGCCAGCAGCCTACAGGGCGATGGGGATGAGCAGTTCTTC,CASSLQGDGDEQFF
TRBJ2-5,TRBV28,TRBD1,-,TGTGCCACCCTGGACAGGGAAAAAGAGACCCAGTACTTC,CATLDREKETQYF
TRBJ1-2,TRBV6-5,-,-,TGTGCCAGCACCGGACTTCCAAACTATGGCTACACCTTC,CASTGLPNYGYTF
TRBJ2-7,TRBV18,TRBD1,-,TGTGCCAGCTCGAGACAGGGGGCGTCCTACGAGCAGTACTTC,CASSRQGASYEQYF
TRBJ2-3,TRBV27,TRBD2,-,TGTGCCAGCCGCTTCTCCGGGACTAGCGGGACAGATACGCAGTATTTT,CASRFSGTSGTDTQYF
TRBJ2-1,TRBV19,-,few,TGTGCCAGTAGTATTCAGCCAGGGGGGTACAATGAGCAGTTCTTC,CASSIQPGGYNEQFF
TRBJ1-4,TRBV28,-,-,TGTGCCAGCAGTTTCGAGGGTGGTGAAAAACTGTTTTTT,CASSFEGGEKLFF
TRBJ2-1,TRBV28,-,few,TGTGCCAGCAGTCCTGGGAGTAGCGGATATTACAATGAGCAGTTCTTC,CASSPGSSGYYNEQFF
TRBJ1-5,TRBV4-3,-,-,TGCGCCAGCAGCCAAGGGGGCGCCGGGCAGCCCCAGCATTTT,CASSQGGAGQPQHF
TRBJ1-5,TRBV28,-,-,TGTGCCAGCAGTTTTTCAGGCTCCCGCCAGCCCCAGCATTTT,CASSFSGSRQPQHF
TRBJ1-2,TRBV12-3/TRBV12-4,-,-,TGTGCCAGCAGCAACAGGGTCGAGCGTACCTTC,CASSNRVERTF
TRBJ2-2,TRBV10-2,TRBD1,-,TGCGCCACCACACCACAGGGGACCGGGGAGCTGTTTTTT,CATTPQGTGELFF
TRBJ2-5,TRBV6-4,-,few,TGTGCCAGCAGTGACACTAGAGGCGGAGCGGCAGAGACCCAGTACTTC,CASSDTRGGAAETQYF
TRBJ2-3,TRBV12-5,-,few,TGTGCTAGTGGTTTGGCAACGGTGAGAATCACAGATACGCAGTATTTT,CASGLATVRITDTQYF
TRBJ2-7,TRBV5-4,TRBD2,-,TGTGCCAGCAGCTTGAGGCTAGCGGCCACCTACGAGCAGTACTTC,CASSLRLAATYEQYF
TRBJ1-2,TRBV9,-,-,TGTGCCAGCAGCGTCGGGCCAGGGGACTATGGCTACACCTTC,CASSVGPGDYGYTF
TRBJ1-4,TRBV27,TRBD1,once,TGTGCCAGCAGGCCCCGGTTGAGGGACAGGGGTTTTGAAAAACTGTTTTTT,CASRPRLRDRGFEKLFF
TRBJ2-7,TRBV7-8,-,few,TGTGCCAGCAGCTCGACGGGACAGCGGGGGTACGAGCAGTACTTC,CASSSTGQRGYEQYF
TRBJ2-1,TRBV15,-,-,TGTGCCACCAGCAGAGATGTCGGAGGGGTGACCTACAATGAGCAGTTCTTC,CATSRDVGGVTYNEQFF
TRBJ2-1,TRBV3-1/TRBV3-2,-,-,TGTGCCAGCAGCCAGGACTATCGGTACAATGAGCAGTTCTTC,CASSQDYRYNEQFF
TRBJ1-2,TRBV5-6,TRBD1,-,TGTGCCAGCAGCGATTTTACAGGGGAAGGCTATGGCTACACCTTC,CASSDFTGEGYGYTF
TRBJ2-1,TRBV3-1/TRBV3-2,TRBD2,-,TGTGCCAGCAGCCAAGATTGGACTAGCGGCTACAATGAGCAGTTCTTC,CASSQDWTSGYNEQFF
TRBJ2-7,TRBV6-2/TRBV6-3,TRBD2,-,TGTGCCAGCAGTTACACTAGCGGAGGCTCCTACGAGCAGTACTTC,CASSYTSGGSYEQYF
TRBJ1-4,TRBV29-1,TRBD1,-,TGCAGCGTGGGGGCAGGGGGCCGCACGGAAAAACTGTTTTTT,CSVGAGGRTEKLFF
TRBJ2-7,TRBV5-1,TRBD1,-,TGCGCCAGCAGCCGAGCCGGGACAGGGGCTTACGAGCAGTACTTC,CASSRAGTGAYEQYF
TRBJ2-5,TRBV15,TRBD1,-,TGTGCCACCAGCCCAGACAGGGAAGAGACCCAGTACTTC,CATSPDREETQYF